What follows are 24 T cell receptor beta chains derived from one specimen sequenced in a study of T-cell reconstitution after alpha-beta-depleted transplantation in children (dated by TCRdb to the mid-2010s). Receptor amplification or capture employed PCR. Sequencing took place on an Illumina HiSeq 2500. TCR library preparation used molecular barcoding, with unique molecular identifiers applied to normalize quantification of the TCRbeta repertoire. The public reads were run again by TCRdb, first through fastp at Q25 and then through MiXCR, and only productive beta chains were kept. Each entry is one CDR3 protein sequence, shown with its most common DNA and genes. The sample table lists approximately 170,000 distinct CDR3 sequences, roughly 11% of them with a count of one. Around 13% of the sample lies in the top ten. Per the publication, the treatment or condition label means: allogeneic hematopoietic cell transplantation with graft depleted of TCRalphabeta T cells and CD19 B cells.

This specimen consisted of PBMCs, obtained before TCRalphabeta/CD19-depleted stem cell transplant. All receptors derive from a boy aged 2-9 years with acute myeloid leukemia, due to receive a stem cell transplant.

With respect to this clonotype: Being one base from a much bigger clone, this may be a read error. The gene calls are TRBV3-1 and TRBJ2-1, with D possibly being TRBD2 (7 bases). Trimming left V 7 bases short and J 6 bases short, with 13 bases between. Germline V lookup: CDR1 LGHDT, CDR2 YNNKEL (reference sequence). The CDR3 totals 13 residues. CDR3 loop: CASIVGGGNEQFF. CDR3 nucleotide sequence: TGTGCCAGCATAGTGGGAGGGGGCAATGAGCAGTTCTTC.

This clonotype was observed at least ten times. The V call is TRBV5-6, the J call TRBJ2-1; tentative D call: TRBD2 (6 bases). This CDR3 comprises 13 residues. Germline CDR1 and CDR2: SGHDT and YYEEEE. Trimming took 0 bases from V and 9 from J, leaving 10 bases between them. The CDR3 region is CASSLVGGSEQFF. CDR3 nucleotide sequence: TGTGCCAGCAGCTTGGTGGGGGGTAGTGAGCAGTTCTTC.

This clonotype was detected many times. The rearrangement links TRBV5-1 to TRBJ2-7; D may be TRBD2 (5 bases). The CDR3 spans 14 residues. V was clipped by 4 bases and J by 2 bases, with 13 bases between them. Germline V lookup: CDR1 SGHRS, CDR2 YFSETQ. Here the CDR3 DNA reads TGCGCCAGCAGCCCCACCGGGAACACCTACGAGCAGTACTTC. This sequence encodes CASSPTGNTYEQYF.

In this sample, this clonotype turned up a few times. V is TRBV6-1 and J is TRBJ2-3, with D maybe TRBD1 (6 bases). The CDR3 has 16 amino acids. V gave up 4 bases and J gave up 4 bases, with 18 bases separating them. Germline V gene lookup returns CDR1 MNHNS and CDR2 SASEGT. In DNA form, the CDR3 reads TGTGCCAGCAGTGTGCTTCCCAGGGGTATGGCAGATACGCAGTATTTT. This codes for CASSVLPRGMADTQYF.

This clonotype was observed many times. J is TRBJ2-5 and V is TRBV10-3; TRBD1 might be the D (6 bases). V was trimmed by 6 bases and J by 5 bases, leaving 13 bases between them. The germline V gene encodes CDR1 ENHRY and CDR2 SYGVKD. The CDR3 runs to 13 residues. CDR3 region: CAIRLQGAETQYF. CDR3 nucleotide sequence: TGTGCCATCAGACTACAGGGAGCTGAGACCCAGTACTTC.

The sample holds many counts of this clonotype. In DNA form, the CDR3 reads TGCGCCAGCAGCCGGACAGGGGACAGCAATCAGCCCCAGCATTTT. This encodes CASSRTGDSNQPQHF. The chain has TRBV5-1 and TRBJ1-5; 9 bases align to TRBD1. CDR1 is SGHRS, CDR2 YFSETQ, per germline. The CDR3 is 15 residues long. V shed 4 bases, J shed 1 base, and the junction held 3 bases outside the gene matches.

This clonotype showed up many times. This chain links TRBV29-1 with TRBJ2-5; no reliable D call. The germline V gene encodes CDR1 SQVTM and CDR2 ANQGSEA. Trimming left V 1 base short and J 2 bases short, with 14 bases between. The CDR3 runs to 15 residues. CDR3 residues: CSVEASLGIQETQYF. CDR3 nucleotide sequence: TGCAGCGTTGAAGCATCTCTAGGCATACAAGAGACCCAGTACTTC. The complete variable domain, with remaining parts taken from reference TRBV29-1 and TRBJ2-5, reads SAVISQKPSRDICQRGTSLTIQCQVDSQVTMMFWYRQQPGQSLTLIATANQGSEATYESGFVIDKFPISRPNLTFSTLTVSNMSPEDSSIYLCSVEASLGIQETQYFGPGTRLLVL.

This clonotype was detected many times. The CDR3 sequence: CASSFSPGNTIYF. The CDR3, as DNA: TGTGCCAGCAGCTTCTCGCCTGGAAACACCATATATTTT. The rearrangement uses TRBV27 and TRBJ1-3; D is unclear. The CDR3 consists of 13 residues. Between the trimmed V and J ends, which lost 6 bases and 2 bases, there was a span of 8 bases. Germline loops: CDR1 MNHEY, CDR2 SMNVEV (reference sequence).

In its sample, this clonotype was seen many times. This chain uses TRBV2 with TRBJ2-7; D is unresolved. V dropped 9 bases and J dropped 2 bases, with 11 bases sitting between them. Looked up from germline, CDR1 is SNHLY and CDR2 is FYNNEI. There are 12 residues in the CDR3. CDR3 residues: CASVGITYEQYF. The CDR3 bases are TGTGCCAGTGTAGGGATAACCTACGAGCAGTACTTC.

This clonotype was picked up many times. This chain joins TRBV5-1 and TRBJ2-5; 11 nucleotides align to TRBD2. The CDR3 has 13 residues. After removal of 7 bases from V and 5 bases from J, the junction contained 4 bases not matched to a gene. Germline V lookup: CDR1 SGHRS, CDR2 YFSETQ. The CDR3 coding sequence is TGCGCCAGCGGCCCTAGCGGGGGGGAGACCCAGTACTTC. This encodes CASGPSGGETQYF.

This clonotype has ten or more counts. The chain has TRBV5-1 and TRBJ1-1, with TRBD1 identical over 8 bases. The V and J ends lost 7 bases and 4 bases, in that order; junction bases with no gene match: 3. Germline V gene data show CDR1 as SGHRS and CDR2 as YFSETQ. The CDR3 is 12 amino acids. CDR3 sequence: CASRTGGTEAFF. The DNA for the CDR3 is TGCGCCAGCCGAACAGGGGGCACTGAAGCTTTCTTT.

This clonotype was recorded many times. The gene calls are TRBV4-2 and TRBJ1-2, with D perhaps matching TRBD1 (5 bases). This CDR3 is built from 16 residues. V gave up 0 bases and J gave up 2 bases, with 13 bases separating them. Germline V gene sequence: CDR1 LGHNA, CDR2 YNFKEQ. The CDR3 sequence: CASSQDSGRDNYGYTF. As DNA, the CDR3 is TGTGCCAGCAGCCAAGATTCGGGCAGGGACAACTATGGCTACACCTTC.

The V gene is TRBV12-3 or TRBV12-4, the J gene TRBJ2-6, with TRBD1 matching over 12 bases. V lost 2 bases, J lost 4 bases, and 9 bases stayed unmatched. The CDR3 runs to 19 residues. CDR3 residues: CASSLLPGTGGGGANVLTF. The CDR3 nucleotides read TGTGCCAGCAGTTTACTGCCCGGGACAGGGGGCGGGGGGGCCAACGTCCTGACTTTC.

The table lists this clonotype with many counts. V usage is TRBV6-4 and J usage is TRBJ1-6, with unresolved D. CDR1 and CDR2 from the germline V gene are MRHNA and SNTAGT. This CDR3 region has 17 residues. V dropped 6 bases and J dropped 5 bases, with 20 bases sitting between them. The CDR3 sequence is CASSDTRLGLDNSPLHF. The CDR3 coding sequence is TGTGCCAGCAGCGACACAAGACTCGGCCTAGATAATTCACCCCTCCACTTT.

In its sample, this clonotype was seen a few times. This chain joins TRBV3-1 and TRBJ1-1; D might be TRBD1 (5 bases). V was pared by 3 bases and J by 7 bases, with 12 bases between. The CDR3 loop spans 13 amino acids. CDR1 and CDR2 (germline): LGHDT, YNNKEL (reference sequence). The CDR3 DNA reads as TGTGCCAGCAGCCAGCTTGGCGGGGGTGAAGCTTTCTTT. This gives the protein CASSQLGGGEAFF.

V and J are TRBV25-1 and TRBJ2-2; 11 bases align to TRBD2. The V gene end was trimmed by 8 bases and the J gene end by 1 base; junction bases not matched to a gene: 9. The germline V gene encodes CDR1 MGHDK and CDR2 SYGVNS. The CDR3 has 17 residues. The CDR3 reads CASGAPGTSGNTGELFF. The DNA of the CDR3 is TGTGCCAGCGGGGCTCCCGGGACTAGCGGGAACACCGGGGAGCTGTTTTTT. Variable domain in full (rest from reference TRBV25-1 and TRBJ2-2): EADIYQTPRYLVIGTGKKITLECSQTMGHDKMYWYQQDPGMELHLIHYSYGVNSTEKGDLSSESTVSRIRTEHFPLTLESARPSHTSQYLCASGAPGTSGNTGELFFGEGSRLTVL.

The chain couples TRBV12-3 or TRBV12-4 to TRBJ1-4, with D possibly matching TRBD1 (5 bases). This CDR3 comprises 15 residues. Trimming took off 3 bases at V and 4 bases at J, with 12 bases between the two ends. DNA for the CDR3: TGTGCCAGCAGTTTTTCTGCAGGGATTAATGAAAAACTGTTTTTT. It specifies CASSFSAGINEKLFF.

This clonotype was seen repeatedly, ten times or more. The chain is built from TRBV4-1 and TRBJ2-3, with D tentatively TRBD2 (6 bases). V lost 4 bases and J 3 bases, leaving 17 bases between the germline ends. This CDR3 comprises 16 residues. Looked up from germline, CDR1 is MGHRA and CDR2 is YSYEKL. The CDR3 DNA reads as TGCGCCAGCAGCCTACTCGGCGGGAAGAGGACAGATACGCAGTATTTT. Translation: CASSLLGGKRTDTQYF.

This clonotype was counted many times. The chain has TRBV4-1 and TRBJ1-5, with a tentative D call TRBD1 (6 bases). The CDR3 loop spans 15 amino acids. Trimming took off 4 bases at V and 4 bases at J, with 14 bases between the two ends. In germline, CDR1 is MGHRA, CDR2 YSYEKL. In nucleotides, the CDR3 is TGCGCCAGCAGCCCAGTTAGGGGGAGAAATCAGCCCCAGCATTTT. Protein sequence: CASSPVRGRNQPQHF.

This clonotype was seen a few times. The chain is built from TRBV30 and TRBJ2-3, with 9 bases identical to TRBD1. Germline CDR1 and CDR2: GTSNPN and SVGIG (reference sequence). V lost 1 base, J lost 0 bases, and 2 bases stayed unmatched. The CDR3 totals 15 residues. Here the CDR3 DNA reads TGTGCCTGGAGTGCAGGGACAGGGAGCACAGATACGCAGTATTTT. Translated: CAWSAGTGSTDTQYF.

This clonotype occurred many times. This chain links TRBV5-6 with TRBJ1-5; the D is unclear. The germline V gene encodes CDR1 SGHDT and CDR2 YYEEEE. The CDR3 is 17 amino acids. V dropped 2 bases and J dropped 0 bases, with 15 bases sitting between them. The CDR3 region has the DNA TGTGCCAGCAGCTTCAGGCCGCGGGCCGGTAGCAATCAGCCCCAGCATTTT. Residues: CASSFRPRAGSNQPQHF.

This clonotype was recorded many times. This rearrangement joins TRBV6-4 to TRBJ2-1; D unclear. Deletions cut 5 bases from V and 6 bases from J, with 26 bases between. Germline-derived CDR1 and CDR2 are MRHNA and SNTAGT. This CDR3 region has 18 residues. The CDR3 loop reads CASSPTIFNGLLLNEQFF. In DNA form, the CDR3 reads TGTGCCAGCAGTCCAACCATATTTAACGGGCTTCTACTCAATGAGCAGTTCTTC.

This clonotype was counted many times. This chain uses TRBV15 with TRBJ2-7, with D possibly called TRBD1 or TRBD2 (6 bases each). The CDR3 is 14 amino acids. Germline-derived CDR1 and CDR2 are LNHNV and YYDKDF (reference sequence). Trimming took off 0 bases at V and 2 bases at J, with 8 bases between the two ends. CDR3 region: CATSRDRGPYEQYF. The CDR3 coding sequence is TGTGCCACCAGCAGAGACCGGGGGCCCTACGAGCAGTACTTC.

The chain carries TRBV4-1 and TRBJ2-1; TRBD2 matches at 11 bases. This CDR3 is 19 amino acids long. The V gene end was trimmed by 0 bases and the J gene end by 7 bases; junction bases not matched to a gene: 14. Germline loops: CDR1 MGHRA, CDR2 YSYEKL. CDR3 in DNA: TGCGCCAGCAGCCAAGACTCTAGCGGGAGGTCACTGAGAAGGAATGAGCAGTTCTTC. It is translated as CASSQDSSGRSLRRNEQFF.